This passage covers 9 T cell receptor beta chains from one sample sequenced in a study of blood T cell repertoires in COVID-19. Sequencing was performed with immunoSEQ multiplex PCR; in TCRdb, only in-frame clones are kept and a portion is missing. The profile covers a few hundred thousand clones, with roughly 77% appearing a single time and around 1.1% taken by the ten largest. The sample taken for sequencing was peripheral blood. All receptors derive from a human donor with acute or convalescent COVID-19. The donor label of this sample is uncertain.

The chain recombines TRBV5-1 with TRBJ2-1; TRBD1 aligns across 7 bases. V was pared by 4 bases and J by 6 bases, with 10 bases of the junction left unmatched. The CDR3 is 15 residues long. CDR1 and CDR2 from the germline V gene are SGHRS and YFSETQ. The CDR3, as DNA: TGCGCCAGCAGCCCGCGACAGGGCCGGAGCAATGAGCAGTTCTTC. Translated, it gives CASSPRQGRSNEQFF.

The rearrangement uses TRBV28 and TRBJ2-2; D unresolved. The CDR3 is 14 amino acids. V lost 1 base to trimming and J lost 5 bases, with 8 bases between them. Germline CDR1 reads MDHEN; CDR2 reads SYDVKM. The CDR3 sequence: CASSLSGGTGELFF. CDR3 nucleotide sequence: TGTGCCAGCAGTTTATCAGGTGGAACCGGGGAGCTGTTTTTT.

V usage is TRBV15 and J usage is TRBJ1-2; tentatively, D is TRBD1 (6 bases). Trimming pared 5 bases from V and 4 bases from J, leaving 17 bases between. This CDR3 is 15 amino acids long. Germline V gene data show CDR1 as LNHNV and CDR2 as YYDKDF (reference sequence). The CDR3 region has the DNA TGTGCCACCAGCCCTTTCACGGACAGTCGCTATGGCTACACCTTC. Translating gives CATSPFTDSRYGYTF.

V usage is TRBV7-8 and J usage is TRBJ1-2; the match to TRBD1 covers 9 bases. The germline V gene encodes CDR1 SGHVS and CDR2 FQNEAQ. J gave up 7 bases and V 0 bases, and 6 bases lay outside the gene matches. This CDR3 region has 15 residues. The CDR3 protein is CASSLAPGQGFGYTF. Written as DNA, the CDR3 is TGTGCCAGCAGCTTAGCTCCGGGACAGGGTTTTGGCTACACCTTC.

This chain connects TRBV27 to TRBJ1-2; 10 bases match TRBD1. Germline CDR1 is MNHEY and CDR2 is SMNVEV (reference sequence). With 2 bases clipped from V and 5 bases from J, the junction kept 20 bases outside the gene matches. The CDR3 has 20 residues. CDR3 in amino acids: CASSLVLATGGTGEGYGYTF. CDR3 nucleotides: TGTGCCAGCAGTTTAGTTTTGGCTACGGGGGGGACAGGGGAAGGTTATGGCTACACCTTC.

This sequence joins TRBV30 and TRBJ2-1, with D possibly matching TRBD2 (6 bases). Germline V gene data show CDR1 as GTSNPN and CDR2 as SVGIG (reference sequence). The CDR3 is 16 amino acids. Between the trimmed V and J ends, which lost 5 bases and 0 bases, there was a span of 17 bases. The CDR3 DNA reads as TGTGCCTGGGATACCGGGACTCAGAGCTCCTACAATGAGCAGTTCTTC. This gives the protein CAWDTGTQSSYNEQFF.

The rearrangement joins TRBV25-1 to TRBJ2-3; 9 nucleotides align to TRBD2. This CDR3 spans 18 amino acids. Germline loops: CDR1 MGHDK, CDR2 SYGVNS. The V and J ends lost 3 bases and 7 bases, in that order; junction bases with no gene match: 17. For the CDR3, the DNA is TGTGCCAGCAGTGACAATCGACCAGCGGGAGGTCGAAGGTATACGCAGTATTTT. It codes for CASSDNRPAGGRRYTQYF.

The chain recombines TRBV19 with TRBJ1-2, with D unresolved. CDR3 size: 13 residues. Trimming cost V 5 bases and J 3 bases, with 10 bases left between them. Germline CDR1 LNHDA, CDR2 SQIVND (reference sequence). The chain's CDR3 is CASSVSRDYGYTF. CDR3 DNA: TGTGCCAGTAGTGTTTCGAGGGACTATGGCTACACCTTC.

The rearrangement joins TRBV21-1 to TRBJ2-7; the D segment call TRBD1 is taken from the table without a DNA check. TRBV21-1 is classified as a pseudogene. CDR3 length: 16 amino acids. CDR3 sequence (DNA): TGTGCCAGCAGCATCTACAGGGGCGAAATCTCCTACGAGCAGTACTTC. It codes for CASSIYRGEISYEQYF.